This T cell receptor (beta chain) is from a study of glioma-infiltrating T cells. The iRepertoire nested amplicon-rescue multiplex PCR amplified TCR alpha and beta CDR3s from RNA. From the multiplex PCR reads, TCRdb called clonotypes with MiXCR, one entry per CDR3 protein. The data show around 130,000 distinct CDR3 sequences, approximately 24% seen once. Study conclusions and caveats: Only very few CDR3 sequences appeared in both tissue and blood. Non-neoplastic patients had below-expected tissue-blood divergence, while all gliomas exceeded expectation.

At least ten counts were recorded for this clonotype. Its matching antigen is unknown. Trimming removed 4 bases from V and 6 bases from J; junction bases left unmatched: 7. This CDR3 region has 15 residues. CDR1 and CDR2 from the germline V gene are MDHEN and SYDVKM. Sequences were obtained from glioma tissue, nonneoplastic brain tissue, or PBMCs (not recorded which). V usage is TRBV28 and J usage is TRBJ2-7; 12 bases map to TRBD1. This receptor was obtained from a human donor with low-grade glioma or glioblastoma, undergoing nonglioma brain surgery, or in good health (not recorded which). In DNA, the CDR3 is TGTGCCAGCAGTTCCAAAGGGACAGGGGGCCCCGAGCAGTACGTC. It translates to CASSSKGTGGPEQYV.